The sequence of this T cell receptor (beta chain) was determined in a study of circulating tumor DNA in untreated peripheral T-cell lymphoma listed by TCRdb under 2021. On this clone itself: Its antigen specificity is not known. One base away there is no much larger clone; base qualities are not given.

Ends trimmed: V by 3 bases, J by 4 bases; bases unmatched to a gene: 6. Inclusive of the bounding cysteine and phenylalanine, the CDR3 is 14 residues long. Left in the record is the CDR3 DNA by itself, 42 bases read in frame from the first base. CDR1 and CDR2, per the germline V gene (reference sequence), are GTSNPN and SVGIG. Library creation used the immunoSEQ multiplex PCR assay. TCRdb took this table from immuneACCESS and kept in-frame rearrangements with V and J called. Such tables lack part of the clones; where checked against another copy, unresolved V genes explain under half of the gap, and the rest is unexplained. The sample includes about 8,900 clones, with 82% observed a single time. 2% to 2.5% of the sample is in the top ten clones. General conclusions and limits of the study: Tumor-specific clonotypes were found in about 72% of patients, coming from about nine tenths of baseline tissues and approximately 61% of baseline serum samples.

Baseline tumor tissue collected before treatment was sequenced to identify tumor-specific TCR clonotypes. To monitor patients with peripheral T-cell lymphoma who were getting frontline treatment on a trial, the study applied next-generation sequencing to T-cell receptor sequences. Sequenced input: tumor tissue. This sequence was found in a human donor with peripheral T-cell lymphoma. The chain uses TRBV30 and TRBJ2-5; 9 middle bases align to TRBD2. The nucleotide sequence is TGTGCCTGGAGATGGAGCGGGGGGTCAGAGACCCAGTACTTC. This gives the protein CAWRWSGGSETQYF.